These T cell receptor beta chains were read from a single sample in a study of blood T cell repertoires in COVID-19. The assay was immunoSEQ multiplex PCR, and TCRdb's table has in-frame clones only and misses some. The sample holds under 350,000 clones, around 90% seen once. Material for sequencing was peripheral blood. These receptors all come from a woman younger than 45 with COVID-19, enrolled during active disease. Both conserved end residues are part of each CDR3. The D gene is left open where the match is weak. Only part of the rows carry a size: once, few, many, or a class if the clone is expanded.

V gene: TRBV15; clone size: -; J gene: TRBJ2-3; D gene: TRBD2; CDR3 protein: CATSRRLAVADTQYF; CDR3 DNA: TGTGCCACCAGCCGCAGACTAGCGGTGGCAGATACGCAGTATTTT
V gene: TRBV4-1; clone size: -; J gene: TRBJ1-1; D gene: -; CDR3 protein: CASSQPGQLNTEAFF; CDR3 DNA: TGCGCCAGCAGCCAACCCGGACAGTTGAACACTGAAGCTTTCTTT
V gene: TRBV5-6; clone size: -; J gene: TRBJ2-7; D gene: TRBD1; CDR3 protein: CASSLWGQGKFYEQYF; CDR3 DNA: TGTGCCAGCAGCCTCTGGGGACAGGGGAAGTTTTACGAGCAGTACTTC
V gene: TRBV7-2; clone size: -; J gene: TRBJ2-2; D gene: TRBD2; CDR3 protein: CASSSLAGGGELFF; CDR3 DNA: TGTGCCAGCAGCTCACTAGCGGGAGGTGGGGAGCTGTTTTTT
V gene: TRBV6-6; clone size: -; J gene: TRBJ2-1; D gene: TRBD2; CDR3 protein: CASSYPSGSSYNEQFF; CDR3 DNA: TGTGCCAGCAGTTACCCTAGCGGAAGCTCCTACAATGAGCAGTTCTTC
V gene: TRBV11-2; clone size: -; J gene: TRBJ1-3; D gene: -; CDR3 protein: CASSFRGGNTIYF; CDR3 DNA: TGTGCCAGCAGCTTTCGGGGGGGAAACACCATATATTTT
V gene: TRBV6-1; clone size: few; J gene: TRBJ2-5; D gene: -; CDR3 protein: CASSDNLQRWETQYF; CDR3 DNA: TGTGCCAGCAGTGATAACCTACAGAGATGGGAGACCCAGTACTTC
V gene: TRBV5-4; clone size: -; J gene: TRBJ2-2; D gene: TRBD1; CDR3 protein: CASSLGQGAAAELFF; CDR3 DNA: TGTGCCAGCAGCTTGGGGCAGGGGGCCGCCGCGGAGCTGTTTTTT
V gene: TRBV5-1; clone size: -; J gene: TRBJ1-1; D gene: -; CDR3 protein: CASSLAGMNTEAFF; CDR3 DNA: TGCGCCAGCAGCTTGGCAGGGATGAACACTGAAGCTTTCTTT
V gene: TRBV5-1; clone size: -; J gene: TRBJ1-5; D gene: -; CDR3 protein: CASSRTSFDQPQHF; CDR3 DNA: TGCGCCAGCAGCAGGACTTCTTTCGATCAGCCCCAGCATTTT
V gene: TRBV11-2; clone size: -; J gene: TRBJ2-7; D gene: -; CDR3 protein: CASSSSSSYEQYF; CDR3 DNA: TGTGCCAGCAGCTCGTCTAGCAGCTACGAGCAGTACTTC
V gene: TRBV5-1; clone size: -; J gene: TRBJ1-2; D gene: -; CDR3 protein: CASSSTGRGQGYTF; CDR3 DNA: TGCGCCAGCAGTTCGACAGGAAGGGGCCAAGGCTACACCTTC
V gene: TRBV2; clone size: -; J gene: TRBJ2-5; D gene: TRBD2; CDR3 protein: CASSGASGIETQYF; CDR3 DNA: TGTGCCAGCAGTGGCGCTAGCGGGATAGAGACCCAGTACTTC
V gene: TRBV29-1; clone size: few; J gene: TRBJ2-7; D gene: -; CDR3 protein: CSVGDSFLYEQYF; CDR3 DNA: TGCAGCGTTGGTGACAGCTTTCTATACGAGCAGTACTTC
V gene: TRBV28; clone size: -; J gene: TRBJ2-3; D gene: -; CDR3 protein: CASSFIRDTTDTQYF; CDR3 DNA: TGTGCCAGCAGTTTCATTAGGGACACCACAGATACGCAGTATTTT
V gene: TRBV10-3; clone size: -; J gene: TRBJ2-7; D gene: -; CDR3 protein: CAISEFRQAYEQYF; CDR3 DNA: TGTGCCATCAGTGAGTTCCGACAGGCCTACGAGCAGTACTTC
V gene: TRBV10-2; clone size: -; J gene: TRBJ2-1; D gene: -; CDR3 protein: CASKLGTGSHNEQFF; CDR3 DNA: TGCGCCAGCAAACTAGGGACCGGGAGTCACAATGAGCAGTTCTTC
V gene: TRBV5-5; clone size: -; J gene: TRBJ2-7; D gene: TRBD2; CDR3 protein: CASSSQGLLAGSYEQYF; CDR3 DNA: TGTGCCAGCAGCTCACAGGGTCTCCTAGCGGGAAGCTACGAGCAGTACTTC